This T cell receptor beta chain is from a study of long-term antiretroviral therapy in people with HIV. To note about this clone: The antigen is undetermined.

Investigators performed immunoSEQ version v3.0 at survey level. Sequencing was intended to reach about 35,000-50,000 T-cell genomes per sample. Libraries were prepared by immunoSEQ multiplex PCR; TCRdb keeps only in-frame clonotypes and omits some of them. Among 30,000 to 40,000 clones listed, roughly 83% were seen once. Study-level points and caveats: When set beside controls, HIV repertoires had CDR3 length ranges that were narrower.

CDR3 length: 14 amino acids. Germline V gene lookup returns CDR1 GTSNPN and CDR2 SVGIG (reference sequence). V lost 3 bases and J 10 bases, leaving 16 bases between the germline ends. The sequence came from a man aged 18 to 30 with HIV. The source was unsorted PBMCs, collected 1.9 years after starting antiretroviral therapy. J is TRBJ1-6 and V is TRBV30; a possible D gene is TRBD1 (5 bases). In DNA, the CDR3 is TGTGCCTGGAGCCTCCTGGGTCAGGGCTCACCCCTCCACTTT. Protein: CAWSLLGQGSPLHF.